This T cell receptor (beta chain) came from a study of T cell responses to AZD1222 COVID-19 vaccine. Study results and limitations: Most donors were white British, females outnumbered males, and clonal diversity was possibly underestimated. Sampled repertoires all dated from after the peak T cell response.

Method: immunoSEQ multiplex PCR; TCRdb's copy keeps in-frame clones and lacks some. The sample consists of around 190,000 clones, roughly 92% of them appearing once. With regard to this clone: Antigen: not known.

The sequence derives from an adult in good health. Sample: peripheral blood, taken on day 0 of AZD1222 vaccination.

The CDR3 here is CASSYSTRSGELFF. The CDR3 region has the DNA TGTGCCAGCAGTTACTCCACCAGGTCCGGGGAGCTGTTTTTT. This chain links TRBV6-6 with TRBJ2-2; D gene ambiguous. Germline CDR1 MNHNY, CDR2 SVGAGI (reference sequence). The CDR3 covers 14 residues. Trimming left V 0 bases short and J 6 bases short, with 8 bases between.